What follows is one TCR beta chain and its context. This specimen belongs to a study of CD39 and CD103 CD8 tumor-infiltrating T cells. Negative selection enriched T cells; tumor-infiltrating lymphocyte samples also used EpCAM beads. Memory CD8 T cells were sorted as CD8+CD4-CD45RA-, any CCR7 status. CDR3 length: 16 amino acids. V lost 0 bases and J 5 bases, leaving 17 bases between the germline ends. In germline, CDR1 is SGHRS, CDR2 YFSETQ. Sequencing used immunoSEQ multiplex PCR; TCRdb keeps in-frame clones, though not all of them. This sample has more than 15,000 clones, with about 93% found just once.

This sequence was found in a human donor with head and neck squamous cell carcinoma. The sequenced material came from CD8+ T cells sorted from blood. Subset described: total memory CD8 T cells (CD45RA-CCR7+/-) from blood or uninvolved lymph node. V gene TRBV5-1 combines with J gene TRBJ1-1; D is unresolved. For the CDR3, the DNA is TGCGCCAGCAGCTTGGAGATCGGCAGTCAACAAACTGAAGCTTTCTTT. Amino acids: CASSLEIGSQQTEAFF.